This entry lists 14 T cell receptor beta chains sequenced from one sample in a study of PD-L1 blockade in urothelial cancer. Profiled with immunoSEQ multiplex PCR; TCRdb holds only in-frame clones, not every one. The sample has approximately 30,000 clones; roughly nine tenths are singletons. Time point given: peripheral blood 6 weeks after treatment start. Sample: PBMCs, taken around atezolizumab (anti-PD-L1) treatment. The receptors stem from a man aged 80 or over with urothelial cancer.

The gene calls are TRBV2 and TRBJ2-3; 10 positions agree with TRBD2. The CDR3 is made up of 14 amino acids. V shed 5 bases, J shed 4 bases, and the junction held 3 bases outside the gene matches. The germline gives CDR1 SNHLY, CDR2 FYNNEI. CDR3 loop: CASSSGRGSDTQYF. CDR3 DNA sequence: TGTGCCAGCAGTAGCGGGAGGGGGTCAGATACGCAGTATTTT. The whole variable domain, filled in from reference TRBV2 and TRBJ2-3, reads EPEVTQTPSHQVTQMGQEVILRCVPISNHLYFYWYRQILGQKVEFLVSFYNNEISEKSEIFDDQFSVERPDGSNFTLKIRSTKLEDSAMYFCASSSGRGSDTQYFGPGTRLTVL.

This rearrangement joins TRBV28 to TRBJ2-5, with D unresolved. The CDR3 has 13 amino acids. V was cut by 3 bases and J by 5 bases, with 10 bases left in between. Germline CDR1 is MDHEN and CDR2 is SYDVKM. The CDR3 reads CASSLVDGETQYF. CDR3 in DNA: TGTGCCAGCAGTTTGGTCGATGGCGAGACCCAGTACTTC.

The V and J genes are TRBV5-1 and TRBJ2-5; D is unclear. The V end lost 0 bases, the J end lost 2 bases, and 2 bases lay between the germline ends. There are 12 residues in the CDR3. Per the germline V gene, CDR1 is SGHRS and CDR2 is YFSETQ. The CDR3 protein is CASSLAQETQYF. Here the CDR3 DNA reads TGCGCCAGCAGCTTGGCACAAGAGACCCAGTACTTC.

The chain carries TRBV11-2 and TRBJ2-1, with D perhaps TRBD1 (6 bases). Germline V gives CDR1 SGHAT, CDR2 FQNNGV. The CDR3 contains 15 residues. V lost 5 bases, J lost 5 bases, and 16 bases lay in between. The CDR3 loop reads CASSVTGYPDNEQFF. The CDR3, as DNA: TGTGCCAGCAGCGTTACAGGGTACCCCGACAATGAGCAGTTCTTC.

This rearrangement joins TRBV7-2 to TRBJ2-1; D is perhaps TRBD2 (6 bases). In germline, CDR1 is SGHTA, CDR2 FQGNSA. The CDR3 is 14 amino acids. The V end lost 8 bases, the J end lost 2 bases, and 13 bases lay between the germline ends. The CDR3 is CASSPRGAYNEQFF. In DNA, the CDR3 is TGTGCCAGCTCTCCCCGCGGGGCCTACAATGAGCAGTTCTTC.

The chain uses TRBV7-2 and TRBJ2-1; a weak D match, TRBD2 (5 bases). V lost 4 bases and J lost 5, with 12 bases in between. Germline-derived CDR1 and CDR2 are SGHTA and FQGNSA. The CDR3 extends over 14 amino acids. CDR3 sequence reads: CASSSARVHNEQFF. The CDR3 bases are TGTGCCAGCAGCTCAGCGAGGGTGCACAATGAGCAGTTCTTC.

The genes are TRBV7-6 and TRBJ2-3, with D possibly TRBD2 on 6 matching bases. V gave up 3 bases and J gave up 2 bases, with 12 bases separating them. This CDR3 is 15 amino acids long. Germline CDR1 is SGHVS and CDR2 is FNYEAQ. The DNA of the CDR3 is TGTGCCAGCAGCTTGACCGGGGGTGCCACAGATACGCAGTATTTT. Protein product: CASSLTGGATDTQYF.

The chain couples TRBV7-2 to TRBJ2-4, with TRBD2 identical over 13 bases. CDR1 is SGHTA and CDR2 is FQGNSA in the germline V gene. V shed 3 bases and J 7 bases; nucleotides not matched to a gene: 6. The length of the CDR3 is 16 residues. Here the CDR3 reads CASSFAGTSGNNIQYF. In nucleotides, the CDR3 is TGTGCCAGCAGCTTCGCCGGGACTAGCGGGAACAACATTCAGTACTTC.

The J gene is TRBJ2-2, the V gene TRBV14; D ambiguous. V was clipped by 5 bases and J by 1 base, with 5 bases between them. The CDR3 loop spans 13 amino acids. The germline V gene encodes CDR1 SGHDN and CDR2 FVKESK. CDR3 DNA: TGTGCCAGCAGCGCGGTGAACACCGGGGAGCTGTTTTTT. It specifies CASSAVNTGELFF.

The rearrangement links TRBV11-2 to TRBJ2-2; TRBD1 agrees at 8 bases. The germline V gene encodes CDR1 SGHAT and CDR2 FQNNGV. V shed 4 bases and J 4 bases; nucleotides not matched to a gene: 8. This CDR3 contains 16 residues. CDR3 nucleotide sequence: TGTGCCAGCAGCTCCAGCGACAGGGGTCTCACCGGGGAGCTGTTTTTT. This sequence encodes CASSSSDRGLTGELFF.

The V and J genes are TRBV19 and TRBJ2-2, with TRBD1 matching 8 bases. This CDR3 has 15 residues. The germline gives CDR1 LNHDA, CDR2 SQIVND (reference sequence). After removal of 3 bases from V and 7 bases from J, the junction contained 7 bases not matched to a gene. In DNA form, the CDR3 reads TGTGCCAGTAGTATCCAGGGGGCGTCGGTCGGGGAGCTGTTTTTT. It translates to CASSIQGASVGELFF.

The rearrangement uses TRBV27 and TRBJ2-7, with 8 bases aligning to TRBD1. V shed 5 bases, J shed 5 bases, and the junction held 11 bases outside the gene matches. Per germline, CDR1 MNHEY and CDR2 SMNVEV (reference sequence). This CDR3 region has 15 residues. CDR3 amino acids: CASSTPTGEGHEQYF. CDR3 nucleotide sequence: TGTGCCAGCAGTACTCCGACAGGGGAAGGGCACGAGCAGTACTTC.

V gene TRBV5-4 combines with J gene TRBJ2-6; TRBD2 matches 7 bases. CDR1 is SGHNT and CDR2 is YYREEE in the germline V gene (reference sequence). V shed 0 bases, J shed 4 bases, and the junction held 4 bases outside the gene matches. This CDR3 spans 16 amino acids. This CDR3 reads CASSLGGGAGANVLTF. The CDR3, as DNA: TGTGCCAGCAGCTTGGGGGGGGGTGCAGGGGCCAACGTCCTGACTTTC.

This sequence joins TRBV18 and TRBJ2-7, with 8 bases fitting TRBD2. The J segment lost 6 bases and the V segment lost 2 bases, leaving 9 bases of the junction unmatched. The germline V gene encodes CDR1 KGHSH and CDR2 LQKENI. This CDR3 has 15 amino acids. CDR3 residues: CASSPNPGLGAEQYF. In DNA, the CDR3 is TGTGCCAGCTCACCAAACCCGGGACTAGGCGCCGAGCAGTACTTC.